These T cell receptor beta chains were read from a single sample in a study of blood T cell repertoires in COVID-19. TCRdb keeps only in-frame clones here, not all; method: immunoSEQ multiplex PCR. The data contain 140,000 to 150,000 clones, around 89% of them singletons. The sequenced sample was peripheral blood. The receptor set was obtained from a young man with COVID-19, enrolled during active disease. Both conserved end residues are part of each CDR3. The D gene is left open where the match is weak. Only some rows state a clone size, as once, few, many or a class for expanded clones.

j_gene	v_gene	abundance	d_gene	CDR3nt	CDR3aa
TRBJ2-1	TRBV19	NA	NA	TGTGCCAGTAGTCCCGATCGCGGGACTTCCTACAATGAGCAGTTCTTC	CASSPDRGTSYNEQFF
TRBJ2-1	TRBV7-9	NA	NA	TGTGCCAGCAGCTTAGGATCGGGTAACGAGTTCTTC	CASSLGSGNEFF
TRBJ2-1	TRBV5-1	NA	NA	TGCGCCAGCAGCTTGGGGACTCCCGTCGGTGAGCAGTTCTTC	CASSLGTPVGEQFF
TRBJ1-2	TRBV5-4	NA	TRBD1	TGTGCCAGCAGCTCGGGACAGGGACTGCTGCGTGGCTACACCTTC	CASSSGQGLLRGYTF
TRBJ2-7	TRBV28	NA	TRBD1	TGTGCCAGCAGTTCAGGGTTTGGTCAGGGGGCATACGAGCAGTACTTC	CASSSGFGQGAYEQYF
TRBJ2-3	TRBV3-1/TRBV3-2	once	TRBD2	TGTGCCAGCAGGCTAGCGGGGGACACAGATACGCAGTATTTT	CASRLAGDTDTQYF
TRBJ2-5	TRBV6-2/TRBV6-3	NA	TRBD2	TGTGCCAGCAGTTACCGGCGCGGGGGACAGACCCAGTACTTC	CASSYRRGGQTQYF
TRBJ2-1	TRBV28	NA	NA	TGTGCCAGCAGTTTAGCCTTGGCGGTTGAGTTCTTC	CASSLALAVEFF
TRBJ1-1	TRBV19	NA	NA	TGTGCCAGTAGCCCTACCCTCGGGAACACTGAAGCTTTCTTT	CASSPTLGNTEAFF
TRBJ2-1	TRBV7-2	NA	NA	TGTGCCAGCAGCTTACTCCGACTCACTAGCCGCGCCTACAATGAGCAGTTCTTC	CASSLLRLTSRAYNEQFF
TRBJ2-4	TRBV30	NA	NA	TGTGCCTGGAGTTTCGTGGGGGGAAACATTCAGTACTTC	CAWSFVGGNIQYF
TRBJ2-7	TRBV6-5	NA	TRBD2	TGTGCCAGCAGTTACTCGGGACTAGCGGAACGCTACGAGCAGTACTTC	CASSYSGLAERYEQYF
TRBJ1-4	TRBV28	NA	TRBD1	TGTGCCAGCAGTTTCCCCGGGAGGGGGCACGAAAAACTGCTTTTT	CASSFPGRGHEKLLF
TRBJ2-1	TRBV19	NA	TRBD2	TGTGCCAGTAGCTCAACTAGCGGCACGTACAATGAGCAGTTCTTC	CASSSTSGTYNEQFF
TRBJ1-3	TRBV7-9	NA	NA	TGTGCCAGCAGCTTAACTAGGGACACCATATATTTT	CASSLTRDTIYF
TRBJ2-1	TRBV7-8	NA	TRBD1	TGTGCCAGCAGCCCCGGGACAGCCGTCTACAATGAGCAGTTCTTC	CASSPGTAVYNEQFF
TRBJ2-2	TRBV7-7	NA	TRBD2	TGTGCCAGCAGCCCCTTAGCGGGAGAAAAGGCCGGGGAGCTGTTTTTT	CASSPLAGEKAGELFF
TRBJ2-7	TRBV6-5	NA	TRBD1	TGTGCCAGCGACAGGGGCTACGAGCAGTACTTC	CASDRGYEQYF
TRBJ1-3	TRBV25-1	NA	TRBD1	TGTGCCAGCAGTGAATGGAGGGACAGGAACTCTGGAAACACCATATATTTT	CASSEWRDRNSGNTIYF
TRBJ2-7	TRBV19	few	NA	TGTGCCAGTAGTACAAACGCCCCGGGGAACGAGCAGTACTTC	CASSTNAPGNEQYF
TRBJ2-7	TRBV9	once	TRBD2	TGTGCCAGCAGCGTAGAAGGGAGGGGCTACGAGCAGTACTTC	CASSVEGRGYEQYF
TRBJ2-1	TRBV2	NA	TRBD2	TGTGCCAGCAGTGGTCCGAGGGAGGGCCGCCATGAGCAGTTCTTC	CASSGPREGRHEQFF
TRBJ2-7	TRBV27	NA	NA	TGTGCCAGCAGTTTTCACGGCTCCTACGAGCAGTACTTC	CASSFHGSYEQYF
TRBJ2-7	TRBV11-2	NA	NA	TGTGCCAGCAGCTCCCGGGATGTAGGGGGAAAATACGAGCAGTACTTC	CASSSRDVGGKYEQYF
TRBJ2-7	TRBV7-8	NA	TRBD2	TGTGCCAGCAGCTCCCTCACTAGCGGGAGTTACGAGCAGTACTTC	CASSSLTSGSYEQYF
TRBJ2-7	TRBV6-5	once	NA	TGTGCCAGCAGGGGCCTCGGCAGAATCTACGAGCAGTACTTC	CASRGLGRIYEQYF
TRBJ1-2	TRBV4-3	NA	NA	TGCGCCAGCAGCCAAGATCACAAACAGGGTGTTTCCTATGGCTACACCTTC	CASSQDHKQGVSYGYTF
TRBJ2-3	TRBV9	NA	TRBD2	TGTGCCAGCAGCGGACTAGCGGGTAGCACAGATACGCAGTATTTT	CASSGLAGSTDTQYF
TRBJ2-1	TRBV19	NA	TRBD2	TGTGCCAGTAGCAGAAGCGGGGCCTACTACAATGAGCAGTTCTTC	CASSRSGAYYNEQFF
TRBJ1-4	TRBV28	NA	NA	TGTGCCACTCTGAGTACAACTAATGAAAAACTGCTTTTT	CATLSTTNEKLLF
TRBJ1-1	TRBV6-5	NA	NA	TGTGCCAGCAGCCGGGGGACGGGCGAAGCTTTCTTT	CASSRGTGEAFF
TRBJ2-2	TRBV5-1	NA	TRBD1	TGCGCCAGCAGACAGGGGGCGCCTGGGGAGCTGTTTTTT	CASRQGAPGELFF
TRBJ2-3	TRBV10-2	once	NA	TGCGCCAGCAGCTATACAGATACGCAGTATTTT	CASSYTDTQYF
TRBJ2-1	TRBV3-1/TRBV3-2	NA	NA	TGTGCCAGCAGCCAAGGGTCGTGGCTAGCCCAGTTCTTC	CASSQGSWLAQFF
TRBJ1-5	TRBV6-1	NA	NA	TGTGCCAGCAGTGAGGGGAGGAGCAATCAGCCCCAGCATTTT	CASSEGRSNQPQHF
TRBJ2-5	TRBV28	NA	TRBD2	TGTGCCAGCAGTTTACTAGCGGGAGACGGGGAGACCCAGTACTTC	CASSLLAGDGETQYF
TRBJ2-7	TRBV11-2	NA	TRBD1	TGTGCCAGCAGCTCCAGGGGGCGGGAGCAGTACTTC	CASSSRGREQYF
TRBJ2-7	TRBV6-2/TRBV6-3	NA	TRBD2	TGTGCCAGCAGTTACTCCCGGACTAGCGGGAGTGGGAACGAGCAGTACTTC	CASSYSRTSGSGNEQYF
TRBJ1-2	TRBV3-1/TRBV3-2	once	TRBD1	TGTGCCAGCAGCCAAGTAGGGGACCCTCGGGACAGGGGGGCCTATGGCTACACCTTC	CASSQVGDPRDRGAYGYTF
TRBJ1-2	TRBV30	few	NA	TGTGCCTGGCTTGGCGACAGTATCTATGGCTACACCTTC	CAWLGDSIYGYTF
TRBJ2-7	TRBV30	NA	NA	TGTGCCTGGAGTGTAGGGGGTAACGGCTACGAGCAGTACTTC	CAWSVGGNGYEQYF
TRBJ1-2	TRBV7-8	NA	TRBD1	TGTGCCAGCAGCCGCTGGACAGGCTATGGCTACACCTTC	CASSRWTGYGYTF
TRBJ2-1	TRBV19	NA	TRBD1	TGTGCCAGTAGTCCAGGGACAGGGGGAAGACGCAATGAGCAGTTCTTC	CASSPGTGGRRNEQFF
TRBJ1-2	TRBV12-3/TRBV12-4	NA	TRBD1	TGTGCCAGCAGGCCTGACAGGGGTGCTGGCTACACCTTC	CASRPDRGAGYTF
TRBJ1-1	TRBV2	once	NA	TGTGCCAGCTTGGGCAGGGCTGTTGAAGCTTTCTTT	CASLGRAVEAFF